One sample yielded the 8 T cell receptor beta chains listed below, sequenced in a study of shared T cell receptors in the human thymus. Only in-frame clones appear in the TCRdb table, and some are missing; sequencing was by immunoSEQ multiplex PCR. The sample carries about 380,000 clones, approximately 95% recorded once. The sequenced sample was thymocytes. Receptor source: a human donor.

The rearrangement uses TRBV19 and TRBJ2-7, with D tentatively TRBD1 or TRBD2 (6 bases each). The CDR3 extends over 16 amino acids. V dropped 3 bases and J dropped 0 bases, with 15 bases sitting between them. CDR1 and CDR2 (germline): LNHDA, SQIVND (reference sequence). The CDR3 loop reads CASSMKRGQTSYEQYF. Here the CDR3 DNA reads TGTGCCAGTAGTATGAAACGGGGGCAGACCTCCTACGAGCAGTACTTC.

The genes are TRBV11-2 and TRBJ2-1; 11 nucleotides align to TRBD2. With V trimmed by 1 base and J by 4 bases, 9 bases remained unmatched. Germline V CDR1 and CDR2: SGHAT, FQNNGV. The CDR3 covers 18 residues. The CDR3 sequence is CASSLGGDSGRGYNEQFF. CDR3 sequence (DNA): TGTGCCAGCAGCTTAGGAGGTGATAGCGGGAGGGGTTACAATGAGCAGTTCTTC.

The V and J genes are TRBV28 and TRBJ1-4, with 9 bases fitting TRBD1. This CDR3 has 14 amino acids. Germline CDR1 reads MDHEN; CDR2 reads SYDVKM. V shed 6 bases and J 8 bases; nucleotides not matched to a gene: 7. As DNA, the CDR3 is TGTGCCAGCAGGTACAGGGGGCTCGACGAAAAACTGTTTTTT. Its protein product is CASRYRGLDEKLFF.

The chain joins TRBV5-6 to TRBJ2-3; D is undetermined. The CDR3 consists of 13 residues. CDR1 and CDR2 (germline): SGHDT, YYEEEE. V shed 1 base and J shed 5 bases, with 8 bases lying between them. Here the CDR3 reads CASSLPSQDTQYF. Here the CDR3 DNA reads TGTGCCAGCAGCTTGCCCAGCCAAGATACGCAGTATTTT. Complete variable domain (other parts from reference TRBV5-6 and TRBJ2-3): DAGVTQSPTHLIKTRGQQVTLRCSPKSGHDTVSWYQQALGQGPQFIFQYYEEEERQRGNFPDRFSGHQFPNYSSELNVNALLLGDSALYLCASSLPSQDTQYFGPGTRLTVL.

The table lists this clone with a count of one. The CDR3: CASRIAEFPYEQYF. DNA for the CDR3: TGTGCCAGCAGAATAGCGGAGTTCCCCTACGAGCAGTACTTC. The genes are TRBV6-1 and TRBJ2-7; D is possibly TRBD2 (6 bases). Per the germline V gene, CDR1 is MNHNS and CDR2 is SASEGT. CDR3 length: 14 amino acids. The V end was cut by 6 bases, the J end by 2 bases, with 14 bases between.

V gene TRBV21-1 combines with J gene TRBJ2-7; the table gives TRBD1 as D, unverified against the DNA. TRBV21-1 corresponds to a pseudogene. The CDR3 has 15 residues. CDR3 coding DNA: TGTGCCAGCAGCAAAGCAGACAGACAGAGCTACGAGCAGTACTTC. Translated: CASSKADRQSYEQYF.

This chain links TRBV28 with TRBJ2-3, with a weak D call TRBD2 (5 bases). Per the germline V gene, CDR1 is MDHEN and CDR2 is SYDVKM. The CDR3 length is 17 residues. The ends were cut back, 1 base at V and 1 base at J, with 15 bases in the middle. The CDR3 sequence is CASSLFRDDLGTDTQYF. For the CDR3, the DNA is TGTGCCAGCAGTTTATTTCGGGATGATTTGGGCACAGATACGCAGTATTTT. The entire variable domain, with the rest obtained from reference TRBV28 and TRBJ2-3, is as follows: DVKVTQSSRYLVKRTGEKVFLECVQDMDHENMFWYRQDPGLGLRLIYFSYDVKMKEKGDIPEGYSVSREKKERFSLILESASTNQTSMYLCASSLFRDDLGTDTQYFGPGTRLTVL.

The count of this clone is one. The chain carries TRBV28 and TRBJ2-3; 12 positions match TRBD2. The germline gives CDR1 MDHEN, CDR2 SYDVKM. The junction had 7 bases not matched to a gene; V was cut back by 2 bases and J by 1 base. The CDR3 is 18 amino acids. CDR3 loop: CASSLRLAGAGGTDTQYF. In DNA form, the CDR3 reads TGTGCCAGCAGTTTAAGACTAGCGGGAGCGGGGGGCACAGATACGCAGTATTTT.